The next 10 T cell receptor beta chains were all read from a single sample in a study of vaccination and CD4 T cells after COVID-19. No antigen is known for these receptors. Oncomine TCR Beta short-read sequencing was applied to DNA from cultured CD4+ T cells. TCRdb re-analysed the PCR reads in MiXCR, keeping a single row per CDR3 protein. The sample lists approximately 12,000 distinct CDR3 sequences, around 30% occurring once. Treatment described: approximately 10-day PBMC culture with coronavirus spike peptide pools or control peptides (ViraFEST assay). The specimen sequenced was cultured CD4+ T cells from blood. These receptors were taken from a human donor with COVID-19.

The CDR3 DNA sequence: TGTGCCAGCAGCTTGATGCGGGCTAGCGGGGGGCCTGAGCAGTTCTTC. The encoded protein is CASSLMRASGGPEQFF. The J gene is TRBJ2-1, the V gene TRBV5-4; 11 bases map to TRBD2. Germline CDR1 reads SGHNT; CDR2 reads YYREEE (reference sequence). V gave up 1 base and J gave up 9 bases; unmatched junction bases: 9. The CDR3 totals 16 residues.

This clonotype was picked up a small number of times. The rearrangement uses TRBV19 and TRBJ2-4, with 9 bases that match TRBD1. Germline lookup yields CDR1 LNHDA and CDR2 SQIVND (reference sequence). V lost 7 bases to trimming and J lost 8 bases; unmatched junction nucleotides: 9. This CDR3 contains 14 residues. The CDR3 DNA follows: TGTGCCAGTACCCCGACAGGGGGTCGAGACATTCAGTACTTC. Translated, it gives CASTPTGGRDIQYF.

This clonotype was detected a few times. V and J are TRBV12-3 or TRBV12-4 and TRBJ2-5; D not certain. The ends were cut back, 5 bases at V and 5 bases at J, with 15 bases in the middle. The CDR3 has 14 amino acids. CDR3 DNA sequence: TGTGCCAGCAGTCCCATTTCCGTATTGGAGACCCAGTACTTC. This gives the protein CASSPISVLETQYF.

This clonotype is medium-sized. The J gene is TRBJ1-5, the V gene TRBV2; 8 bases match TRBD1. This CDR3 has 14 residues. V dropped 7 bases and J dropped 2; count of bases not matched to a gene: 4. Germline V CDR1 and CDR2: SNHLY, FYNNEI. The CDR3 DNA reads TGTGCCAGCACAGGGGGCGTCGGCAATCAGCCCCAGCATTTT. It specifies CASTGGVGNQPQHF.

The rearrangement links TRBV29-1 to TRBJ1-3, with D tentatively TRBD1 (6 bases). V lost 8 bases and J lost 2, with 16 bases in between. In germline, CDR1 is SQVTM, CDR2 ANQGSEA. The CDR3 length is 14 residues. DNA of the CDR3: TGCAGCCCGGGGGCAGGGACGGCTGGAAACACCATATATTTT. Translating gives CSPGAGTAGNTIYF. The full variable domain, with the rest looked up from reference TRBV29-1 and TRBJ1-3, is SAVISQKPSRDICQRGTSLTIQCQVDSQVTMMFWYRQQPGQSLTLIATANQGSEATYESGFVIDKFPISRPNLTFSTLTVSNMSPEDSSIYLCSPGAGTAGNTIYFGEGSWLTVV.

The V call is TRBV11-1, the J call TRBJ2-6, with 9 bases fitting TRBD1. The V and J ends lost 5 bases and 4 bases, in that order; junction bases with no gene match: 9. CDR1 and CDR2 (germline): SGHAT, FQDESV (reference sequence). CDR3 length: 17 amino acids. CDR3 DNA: TGTGCCAGCAGCCGTCCCGGGACAGGGTGGGGGGCCAACGTCCTGACTTTC. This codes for CASSRPGTGWGANVLTF.

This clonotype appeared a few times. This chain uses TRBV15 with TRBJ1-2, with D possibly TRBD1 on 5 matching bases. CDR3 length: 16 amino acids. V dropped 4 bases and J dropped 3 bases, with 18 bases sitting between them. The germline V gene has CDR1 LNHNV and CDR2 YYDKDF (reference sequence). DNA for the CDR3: TGTGCCACCAGCAACCTCAGTTGGGGCCAGTACTATGGCTACACCTTC. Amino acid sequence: CATSNLSWGQYYGYTF.

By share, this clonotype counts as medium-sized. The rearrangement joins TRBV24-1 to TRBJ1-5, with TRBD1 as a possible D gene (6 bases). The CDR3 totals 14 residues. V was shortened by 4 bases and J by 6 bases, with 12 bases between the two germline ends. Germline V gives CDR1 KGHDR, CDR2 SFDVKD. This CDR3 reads CATSESGAGQPQHF. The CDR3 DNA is TGTGCCACCAGTGAGTCAGGGGCTGGTCAGCCCCAGCATTTT.

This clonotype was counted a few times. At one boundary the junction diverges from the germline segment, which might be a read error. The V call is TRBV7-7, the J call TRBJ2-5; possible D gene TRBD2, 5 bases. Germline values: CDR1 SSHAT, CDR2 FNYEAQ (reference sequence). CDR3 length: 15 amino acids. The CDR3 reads CASSLALGPQETQYF. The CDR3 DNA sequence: TGTGCTAGCAGCCTAGCTCTAGGGCCCCAAGAGACCCAGTACTTC.

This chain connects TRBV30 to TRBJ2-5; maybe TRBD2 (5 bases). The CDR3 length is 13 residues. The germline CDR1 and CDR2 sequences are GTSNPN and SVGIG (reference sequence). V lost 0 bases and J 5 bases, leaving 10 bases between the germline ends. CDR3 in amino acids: CAWSVRGGETQYF. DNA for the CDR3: TGTGCCTGGAGTGTAAGAGGCGGGGAGACCCAGTACTTC.